The entry below describes one TCR beta chain. Its antigen is undetermined. The sample comes from a study of CD8 T cells in ankylosing spondylitis. Findings and caveats of the study: Reportedly, matched ankylosing spondylitis synovial fluid was significantly enriched for disease-linked clones. Several of the motif variants were reported before in synovial fluid and blood from reactive arthritis. Within ankylosing spondylitis blood, a TCR beta motif made up of roughly eight highly homologous variants appeared to be characteristic.

Trimming took 2 bases from V and 10 from J, leaving 12 bases between them. The CDR3 is 13 residues long. In germline, CDR1 is MNHEY, CDR2 SVGEGT. Quantitative barcoded 5'-RACE was used to prepare TCR beta libraries. TCRdb reprocessed the 5' RACE reads via MiXCR and lists one record per CDR3 protein. The data show around 250,000 distinct CDR3 sequences, under 20% seen once. The chain links TRBV6-2 or TRBV6-3 to TRBJ2-1, with a tentative D call TRBD2 (5 bases). This clonotype was sampled from a male donor with ankylosing spondylitis or in good health (not recorded which). The sequenced sample consisted of blood, either unsorted or a sorted T cell fraction (not recorded which). The CDR3 here is CASSYRALVEQFF. The CDR3 nucleotides read TGTGCCAGCAGTTACAGGGCACTAGTGGAGCAGTTCTTC.